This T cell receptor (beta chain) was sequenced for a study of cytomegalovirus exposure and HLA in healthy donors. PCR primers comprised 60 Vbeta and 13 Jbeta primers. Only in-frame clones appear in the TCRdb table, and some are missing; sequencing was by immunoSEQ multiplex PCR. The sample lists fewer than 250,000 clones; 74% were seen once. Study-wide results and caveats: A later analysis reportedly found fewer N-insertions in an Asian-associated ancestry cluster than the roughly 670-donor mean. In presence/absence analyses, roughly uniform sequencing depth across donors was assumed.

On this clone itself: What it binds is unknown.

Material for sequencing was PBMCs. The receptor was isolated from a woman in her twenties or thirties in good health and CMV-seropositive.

In DNA form, the CDR3 reads TGTGCCAGCAGCTCCCTTCCGGGAGACGAGCAGTACTTC. This gives the protein CASSSLPGDEQYF. This sequence joins TRBV7-6 and TRBJ2-7; possibly TRBD2 for D (6 bases). With 4 bases removed from V and 5 bases from J, the gap between germline ends came to 12 bases. This CDR3 spans 13 amino acids. Looked up from germline, CDR1 is SGHVS and CDR2 is FNYEAQ.